Presented here are 15 T cell receptor beta chains from one specimen sequenced in a study of resident and recirculating memory T cells in vitiligo. Sequencing was performed with immunoSEQ multiplex PCR; in TCRdb, only in-frame clones are kept and a portion is missing. The table lists 75,000 to 85,000 clones, about 91% of them singletons, with about 5% in the top ten. Sequenced material: blood. These receptors were taken from a male donor with vitiligo.

CDR3 coding DNA: TGTGCCAGCAGTTACTCGAGGGACACTGAAGCTTTCTTT. Its protein product is CASSYSRDTEAFF. The chain combines TRBV6-5 with TRBJ1-1; D is unresolved. Per germline, CDR1 MNHEY and CDR2 SVGAGI. This CDR3 contains 13 residues. The V gene lost 0 bases and the J gene lost 3 bases, with 5 bases spanning the gap.

This chain connects TRBV7-9 to TRBJ2-7, with 8 bases fitting TRBD1. The CDR3 covers 14 residues. Germline CDR1 and CDR2: SEHNR and FQNEAQ (reference sequence). J gave up 3 bases and V 1 base, and 2 bases lay outside the gene matches. DNA for the CDR3: TGTGCCAGCAGCTTAGATGGACAGGGCTACGAGCAGTACTTC. Its protein is CASSLDGQGYEQYF.

J is TRBJ2-3 and V is TRBV7-9; possibly TRBD2 for D (5 bases). This CDR3 has 13 residues. Germline CDR1 is SEHNR and CDR2 is FQNEAQ (reference sequence). The germline V and J ends were trimmed by 5 bases and 1 base, with 7 bases remaining between them. The DNA for the CDR3 is TGTGCCAGCAGCGGGAGCGGCACAGATACGCAGTATTTT. It is translated as CASSGSGTDTQYF.

This rearrangement joins TRBV4-3 to TRBJ2-7; D is perhaps TRBD1 (6 bases). CDR3 size: 14 residues. CDR1 is LGHNA, CDR2 YSLEER, per germline. V lost 8 bases, J lost 4 bases, and 18 bases lay in between. The CDR3 coding sequence is TGCGCCAGCGCTGCGGACAGACTTAATTACGAGCAGTACTTC. Translated: CASAADRLNYEQYF.

The chain has TRBV7-3 and TRBJ2-1, with 11 bases aligning to TRBD2. V shed 2 bases and J 6 bases; nucleotides not matched to a gene: 3. CDR1 SGHTA and CDR2 FQGTGA come from the germline V gene. The CDR3 sequence is 15 residues long. CDR3 residues: CASSLQLAGVNEQFF. The CDR3 DNA follows: TGTGCCAGCAGCTTACAACTAGCGGGAGTCAATGAGCAGTTCTTC.

CDR3 amino acids: CASSWDRGVTGELFF. In DNA form, the CDR3 reads TGTGCCAGCAGCTGGGACAGGGGGGTCACCGGGGAGCTGTTTTTT. The gene calls are TRBV5-4 and TRBJ2-2, with TRBD1 identical over 11 bases. CDR1 is SGHNT, CDR2 YYREEE, per germline (reference sequence). The CDR3 spans 15 residues. J was trimmed by 4 bases and V by 3 bases; bases with no gene match: 2.

This clone was seen only once. The chain employs TRBV4-1 and TRBJ1-3; D call uncertain. Trimming stripped 1 base from V and 10 bases from J, with 11 bases between. Germline V CDR1 and CDR2: MGHRA, YSYEKL. CDR3 size: 13 residues. The CDR3, as DNA: TGCGCCAGCAGCCAAGTAGGGAGCAGAACCATATATTTT. This gives the protein CASSQVGSRTIYF.

This clone was seen once. The chain links TRBV13 to TRBJ2-7, with TRBD1 as a possible D gene (6 bases). Trimming removed 2 bases at V and 2 bases at J, with 10 bases between. Germline CDR1 and CDR2: PRHDT and FYEKMQ (reference sequence). The CDR3 is 14 residues long. The CDR3 spells CASSLTRGTYEQYF. The CDR3 DNA is TGTGCCAGCAGCTTAACTAGGGGGACCTACGAGCAGTACTTC.

The rearrangement links TRBV15 to TRBJ1-2; D unclear. The CDR3 has 17 amino acids. CDR1 is LNHNV, CDR2 YYDKDF, per germline (reference sequence). The V gene lost 0 bases and the J gene lost 4 bases, with 18 bases spanning the gap. CDR3 coding DNA: TGTGCCACCAGCAGAGATGGTTATGGAGGCCGAGGCTATGGCTACACCTTC. Encoded protein: CATSRDGYGGRGYGYTF.

This clone was detected once. The chain carries TRBV28 and TRBJ2-7; 8 bases are shared with TRBD1. This CDR3 spans 16 amino acids. Germline trimming cut 2 bases from V and 6 bases from J; bases unmatched to any gene: 12. The germline gives CDR1 MDHEN, CDR2 SYDVKM. CDR3 region: CASSLLFRGPGGEQYF. CDR3 DNA sequence: TGTGCCAGCAGTTTACTCTTCAGGGGGCCTGGGGGCGAGCAGTACTTC.

The rearrangement uses TRBV4-2 and TRBJ1-2; 8 bases align to TRBD1. V trimming: 4 bases; J trimming: 5 bases; junction bases outside the gene matches: 3. CDR3 length: 13 amino acids. Germline V gene sequence: CDR1 LGHNA, CDR2 YNFKEQ. This chain's CDR3 is CASSRRQGYGYTF. For the CDR3, the DNA is TGTGCCAGCAGCCGAAGACAGGGGTATGGCTACACCTTC.

The V call is TRBV5-1, the J call TRBJ2-7; D might be TRBD1 (6 bases). Germline assignment: CDR1 SGHRS and CDR2 YFSETQ. This CDR3 has 19 residues. V was clipped by 0 bases and J by 3 bases, with 25 bases between them. The CDR3 bases are TGCGCCAGCAGCTTGGTTCCCACGGGCAGGGGAATTTTTCTCTACGAGCAGTACTTC. This encodes CASSLVPTGRGIFLYEQYF.

V is TRBV28 and J is TRBJ1-1; D remains unclear. The germline CDR1 and CDR2 sequences are MDHEN and SYDVKM. Trimming left V 3 bases short and J 4 bases short, with 12 bases between. This CDR3 is built from 14 residues. CDR3 sequence reads: CASSLAGSFTEAFF. CDR3 DNA sequence: TGTGCCAGCAGTTTGGCAGGATCTTTCACTGAAGCTTTCTTT. Supplemented by reference TRBV28 and TRBJ1-1, the full variable domain reads DVKVTQSSRYLVKRTGEKVFLECVQDMDHENMFWYRQDPGLGLRLIYFSYDVKMKEKGDIPEGYSVSREKKERFSLILESASTNQTSMYLCASSLAGSFTEAFFGQGTRLTVV.

The chain links TRBV28 to TRBJ1-5, with D tentatively TRBD1 (6 bases). V was pared by 6 bases and J by 5 bases, with 14 bases between. Germline CDR1 reads MDHEN; CDR2 reads SYDVKM. There are 14 residues in the CDR3. The CDR3 reads CASSSGGGDQPQHF. The CDR3 DNA reads as TGTGCCAGCAGCTCGGGGGGGGGCGATCAGCCCCAGCATTTT.

This chain connects TRBV15 to TRBJ1-3, with 8 bases aligning to TRBD1. Germline CDR1 and CDR2: LNHNV and YYDKDF (reference sequence). The CDR3 covers 14 residues. The V gene end was trimmed by 5 bases and the J gene end by 5 bases; junction bases not matched to a gene: 5. The CDR3 sequence is CATSPDRARNTIYF. CDR3 bases: TGTGCCACCAGCCCGGACAGGGCAAGAAACACCATATATTTT.